One and the same sample provided the 10 T cell receptor beta chains below, sequenced in a study of blood T cells in healthy people across ages. For the second PCR, which ran for about 7 to 11 cycles, a sample-barcoded 5' primer and a J-beta primer mix were used. TCRdb itself ran the 5' RACE reads through MiXCR, one entry per CDR3 protein. This sample carries approximately 830,000 distinct CDR3 sequences, 62% of them seen once, and the ten largest clones take about a quarter. Material for sequencing was blood. Receptor source: a young man in good health.

CDR3 amino acids: CASRGTYGGQGSHEQYF. The DNA of the CDR3 is TGTGCCAGCAGGGGAACCTACGGGGGACAGGGGAGTCACGAGCAGTACTTC. This rearrangement joins TRBV2 to TRBJ2-4, with 10 bases aligning to TRBD1. The closer fit of TRBJ2-7 to the DNA end suggests the J call may be wrong. Germline values: CDR1 SNHLY, CDR2 FYNNEI. CDR3 length equals 17 residues.

The genes are TRBV4-3 and TRBJ1-2, with D maybe TRBD1 (5 bases). CDR1 LGHNA and CDR2 YSLEER come from the germline V gene. This CDR3 is 16 amino acids long. V lost 0 bases to trimming and J lost 4 bases, with 15 bases between them. DNA for the CDR3: TGCGCCAGCAGCCAAGAGGGTCACAGGCGCCCCTATGGCTACACCTTC. This encodes CASSQEGHRRPYGYTF.

The sample holds a few counts of this clonotype. The chain links TRBV10-3 to TRBJ2-1, with TRBD2 matching over 10 bases. CDR3 length equals 12 residues. CDR1 is ENHRY, CDR2 SYGVKD, per germline. V shed 10 bases, J shed 8 bases, and the junction held 5 bases outside the gene matches. The CDR3: CATAGGPHEQFF. The CDR3 DNA sequence: TGTGCCACAGCGGGGGGGCCCCATGAGCAGTTCTTC.

A word on this clonotype: Sequence at one end of the junction differs from germline and may be a read error. The chain couples TRBV7-7 to TRBJ1-1; no definite D call. The CDR3 runs 13 residues. Germline V gives CDR1 SSHAT, CDR2 FNYEAQ (reference sequence). This CDR3 is CASSFGENTEAFF. CDR3 DNA sequence: TGTGCTAGCAGCTTCGGTGAGAACACTGAAGCTTTCTTT.

The V and J genes are TRBV6-2 or TRBV6-3 and TRBJ2-4, with a weak D call TRBD2 (5 bases). Germline V CDR1 and CDR2: MNHEY, SVGEGT. The CDR3 extends over 15 amino acids. V gave up 2 bases and J gave up 5 bases, with 13 bases separating them. In DNA form, the CDR3 reads TGTGCCAGCAGTTACCCCAGCGGAGTCCAAAACATTCAGTACTTC. Translated, it gives CASSYPSGVQNIQYF.

This clonotype has just a few counts. The V call is TRBV24-1, the J call TRBJ2-1, with D tentatively TRBD2 (5 bases). CDR1 and CDR2 from the germline V gene are KGHDR and SFDVKD. V was clipped by 9 bases and J by 0 bases, with 11 bases between them. This CDR3 is 14 amino acids long. CDR3 nucleotides: TGTGCCACCGAAGGGAGAAGCTCCTACAATGAGCAGTTCTTC. It encodes CATEGRSSYNEQFF.

This sequence joins TRBV12-3 or TRBV12-4 and TRBJ1-6; possibly TRBD1 for D (5 bases). The CDR3 loop spans 14 amino acids. Trimming stripped 5 bases from V and 9 bases from J, with 14 bases between. The CDR3 DNA reads as TGTGCCAGCAGTCCTCAGGGTATGGGTTCACCCCTCCACTTT. This sequence encodes CASSPQGMGSPLHF.

CDR3 nucleotide sequence: TGTGCCAGCAGCCCCGGGGGCAGGCATGGCTACACCTTC. Translation gives CASSPGGRHGYTF. The rearrangement links TRBV7-9 to TRBJ1-2; D may be TRBD1 (6 bases). The CDR3 loop spans 13 amino acids. Germline V gives CDR1 SEHNR, CDR2 FQNEAQ (reference sequence). V dropped 5 bases and J dropped 6 bases, with 13 bases sitting between them.

The chain employs TRBV7-9 and TRBJ1-4, with TRBD1 matching 9 bases. The ends lost 4 bases at V and 4 bases at J; junction bases unmatched: 4. Germline CDR1 reads SEHNR; CDR2 reads FQNEAQ (reference sequence). The CDR3 runs to 15 residues. CDR3 in DNA: TGTGCCAGCAGCTCGGGACAGGGTCTTAATGAAAAACTGTTTTTT. Translated, it gives CASSSGQGLNEKLFF.

This sequence joins TRBV7-2 and TRBJ2-2, with TRBD2 matching 9 bases. Trimming cost V 1 base and J 1 base; bases outside gene matches: 4. This CDR3 is built from 17 residues. Germline CDR1 is SGHTA and CDR2 is FQGNSA. The CDR3 DNA sequence: TGTGCCAGCAGCTTAGTCTCGACTAGCGGGAACACCGGGGAGCTGTTTTTT. Translating gives CASSLVSTSGNTGELFF.